This passage covers 6 T cell receptor beta chains from one sample sequenced in a study of T-cell memory formation after mild COVID-19. Each CDR3 protein gets one entry after TCRdb re-called the 5' RACE reads with MiXCR. In the table there are some 330,000 distinct CDR3 sequences, about 21% of which are singletons. The sequenced sample was PBMCs or a T cell subset sorted from them (not recorded which). The receptors stem from an adult woman who had mild COVID-19 (a few samples of this study predate the infection). Cell type and time point are not known.

The chain has TRBV6-5 and TRBJ2-7; D remains unclear. The CDR3 consists of 14 residues. In germline, CDR1 is MNHEY, CDR2 SVGAGI. Trimming took off 0 bases at V and 3 bases at J, with 9 bases between the two ends. The CDR3 DNA sequence: TGTGCCAGCAGTTACTCCCCGGAGAACTACGAGCAGTACTTC. As protein: CASSYSPENYEQYF.

V usage is TRBV12-3 or TRBV12-4 and J usage is TRBJ2-3; 8 nucleotides align to TRBD1. The CDR3 is 19 amino acids. The junction had 22 bases not matched to a gene; V was cut back by 3 bases and J by 8 bases. The CDR3 loop reads CASSFDVRDRTFSRGTQYF. CDR3 sequence (DNA): TGTGCCAGCAGTTTCGACGTCCGGGACAGGACCTTTAGCAGGGGTACGCAGTATTTT.

The CDR3 nucleotides are TGTGCCAGCCGTGGACAGGGGCTACAGCCCCAGCATTTT. The encoded protein is CASRGQGLQPQHF. This sequence joins TRBV27 and TRBJ1-5, with 9 bases identical to TRBD1. Looked up from germline, CDR1 is MNHEY and CDR2 is SMNVEV (reference sequence). This CDR3 has 13 residues. Trimming cost V 8 bases and J 7 bases; bases outside gene matches: 6.

The gene calls are TRBV7-2 and TRBJ2-7, with 10 bases lining up with TRBD2. The germline gives CDR1 SGHTA, CDR2 FQGNSA. The CDR3 has 16 amino acids. J gave up 0 bases and V 0 bases, and 2 bases lay outside the gene matches. This CDR3 reads CASSLAPSGSSYEQYF. The CDR3 bases are TGTGCCAGCAGCTTAGCCCCTAGCGGGAGCTCCTACGAGCAGTACTTC.

As to this clonotype: Compared with germline, one end of the junction differs, possibly owing to a read error. The chain employs TRBV2 and TRBJ2-5; TRBD1 aligns across 7 bases. Germline lookup yields CDR1 SNHLY and CDR2 FYNNEI. This CDR3 comprises 14 residues. The CDR3 bases are TGTGCCAGCAGGACGGGACAGTACCAAGAGACACAGTACTTC. Its protein product is CASRTGQYQETQYF. The full variable domain, completed using reference TRBV2 and TRBJ2-5, is EPEVTQTPSHQVTQMGQEVILRCVPISNHLYFYWYRQILGQKVEFLVSFYNNEISEKSEIFDDQFSVERPDGSNFTLKIRSTKLEDSAMYFCASRTGQYQETQYFGPGTRLLVL.

The genes are TRBV30 and TRBJ1-1, with TRBD1 as a possible D gene (6 bases). CDR1 and CDR2 (germline): GTSNPN, SVGIG (reference sequence). Trimming pared 3 bases from V and 7 bases from J, leaving 21 bases between. This CDR3 has 15 amino acids. In nucleotides, the CDR3 is TGTGCCTGGAGCGGACCCCCGAGGGGGGAGAATGAAGCTTTCTTT. This encodes CAWSGPPRGENEAFF.